This entry lists 22 T cell receptor beta chains sequenced from one sample in a study of vaccination and CD4 T cells after COVID-19. Cultured CD4+ T cells had their DNA profiled by the Oncomine TCR Beta short-read assay. TCRdb processed the PCR reads anew with MiXCR; each CDR3 protein has one entry. Of about 13,000 distinct CDR3 sequences listed, about 46% are singletons. Treatment reported: roughly 11-day PBMC culture with coronavirus spike peptide pools or control peptides (ViraFEST assay). Antigen specificity for these receptors is unknown. The sequenced sample consisted of cultured CD4+ T cells from blood. The receptors derive from a human donor with COVID-19.

This clonotype was counted a few times. The J gene is TRBJ2-3, the V gene TRBV27, with 7 positions matching TRBD2. V lost 2 bases to trimming and J lost 5 bases; unmatched junction nucleotides: 4. CDR1 is MNHEY, CDR2 SMNVEV, per germline (reference sequence). The CDR3 contains 14 residues. CDR3 in amino acids: CASSLRLAEDTQYF. The DNA for the CDR3 is TGTGCCAGCAGTTTACGGCTAGCGGAAGATACGCAGTATTTT.

This CDR3 is CSAPKASTGELFF. CDR3 DNA: TGCAGTGCCCCTAAGGCGAGCACCGGGGAGCTGTTTTTT. V usage is TRBV20-1 and J usage is TRBJ2-2; D gene uncertain. Germline CDR1 and CDR2: DFQATT and SNEGSKA (reference sequence). The CDR3 consists of 13 residues. Deletions cut 6 bases from V and 4 bases from J, with 12 bases between.

The rearrangement joins TRBV19 to TRBJ1-5; possibly TRBD1 for D (6 bases). The germline V gene encodes CDR1 LNHDA and CDR2 SQIVND (reference sequence). CDR3 length equals 16 residues. Trimming took off 3 bases at V and 3 bases at J, with 15 bases between the two ends. CDR3 residues: CASSIIRTALNQPQHF. The CDR3 DNA is TGTGCCAGTAGTATTATAAGGACAGCTCTCAATCAGCCCCAGCATTTT.

This sequence joins TRBV12-3 or TRBV12-4 and TRBJ2-7; a weak D match, TRBD2 (5 bases). V was trimmed by 2 bases and J by 6 bases, leaving 11 bases between them. The CDR3 runs 13 residues. CDR3 in amino acids: CASSLHSGSEQYF. DNA of the CDR3: TGTGCCAGCAGTTTACACTCGGGGAGCGAGCAGTACTTC.

The rearrangement links TRBV19 to TRBJ2-3, with 8 bases matching TRBD2. The CDR3 contains 14 residues. V gave up 5 bases and J gave up 1 base; unmatched junction bases: 2. Germline V gene sequence: CDR1 LNHDA, CDR2 SQIVND (reference sequence). In DNA, the CDR3 is TGTGCCAGTAGTCCGGGACTAGGCACAGATACGCAGTATTTT. Its translation: CASSPGLGTDTQYF.

This clonotype was detected a few times. The chain combines TRBV9 with TRBJ2-2; the D gene is possibly TRBD2 (6 bases). V was pared by 4 bases and J by 6 bases, with 7 bases between. The CDR3 consists of 12 residues. Germline V gives CDR1 SGDLS, CDR2 YYNGEE. The chain's CDR3 is CASSPSAGELFF. In DNA, the CDR3 is TGTGCCAGCAGCCCTAGCGCCGGGGAGCTGTTTTTT.

The chain couples TRBV28 to TRBJ2-2; 9 bases fit TRBD1. The J segment lost 2 bases and the V segment lost 3 bases, leaving 10 bases of the junction unmatched. The CDR3 is made up of 18 amino acids. Germline CDR1 reads MDHEN; CDR2 reads SYDVKM. CDR3 in amino acids: CASSLGQGLGYNTGELFF. The CDR3 region has the DNA TGTGCCAGCAGTTTGGGACAGGGACTGGGCTACAACACCGGGGAGCTGTTTTTT.

V gene TRBV6-5 combines with J gene TRBJ1-3, with a possible D match to TRBD1 (6 bases). The germline V gene has CDR1 MNHEY and CDR2 SVGAGI. This CDR3 region has 16 residues. Trimming took 0 bases from V and 4 from J, leaving 13 bases between them. The CDR3, as DNA: TGTGCCAGCAGTTACTCGGGGCAGGGGACCGGAAACACCATATATTTT. Translation gives CASSYSGQGTGNTIYF.

This sequence joins TRBV7-2 and TRBJ1-6; D may be TRBD1 (6 bases). The V end lost 3 bases, the J end lost 6 bases, and 24 bases lay between the germline ends. The CDR3 covers 19 residues. The V gene's germline CDR1 is SGHTA and CDR2 FQGNSA. Here the CDR3 DNA reads TGTGCCAGCAGCTTGGAGGGGGTCCTACCTACGGGAATTAATTCACCCCTCCACTTT. Translating it yields CASSLEGVLPTGINSPLHF.

The sample holds a few counts of this clonotype. CDR3 in amino acids: CASSFQGQGRKNQPQHF. CDR3 sequence (DNA): TGTGCCAGCAGTTTTCAGGGTCAGGGTCGGAAAAATCAGCCCCAGCATTTT. This chain links TRBV27 with TRBJ1-5; TRBD1 might be the D (5 bases). The V gene's germline CDR1 is MNHEY and CDR2 SMNVEV (reference sequence). This CDR3 is built from 17 residues. The ends were cut back, 3 bases at V and 4 bases at J, with 19 bases in the middle.

This clonotype was seen a few times. The chain carries TRBV24-1 and TRBJ2-3; no firm D call. There are 13 residues in the CDR3. Germline CDR1 KGHDR, CDR2 SFDVKD. Trimming pared 4 bases from V and 0 bases from J, leaving 4 bases between. The CDR3 sequence is CATSEGSTDTQYF. The CDR3 nucleotides read TGTGCCACCAGTGAGGGGAGCACAGATACGCAGTATTTT.

The CDR3 nucleotides are TGCAGTGCTAGAAGGGCTAGCGGGGGAAACAATGAGCAGTTCTTC. Translated, it gives CSARRASGGNNEQFF. This chain connects TRBV20-1 to TRBJ2-1, with 10 bases matching TRBD2. This CDR3 is 15 amino acids long. CDR1 DFQATT and CDR2 SNEGSKA come from the germline V gene (reference sequence). Trimming took 2 bases from V and 5 from J; bases not matched to a gene: 6.

The J gene is TRBJ1-1, the V gene TRBV14; possible D gene TRBD1, 6 bases. V lost 4 bases to trimming and J lost 1 base, with 13 bases between them. The CDR3 contains 15 residues. Germline loops: CDR1 SGHDN, CDR2 FVKESK. The CDR3 bases are TGTGCCAGCAGCCTACGTACAGGGAGGAACACTGAAGCTTTCTTT. This gives the protein CASSLRTGRNTEAFF.

Only a few counts were recorded for this clonotype. The chain carries TRBV24-1 and TRBJ1-2; TRBD1 agrees at 12 bases. With 4 bases clipped from V and 3 bases from J, the junction kept 11 bases outside the gene matches. Germline V gene lookup returns CDR1 KGHDR and CDR2 SFDVKD. This CDR3 has 18 residues. CDR3 loop: CATSDFPGTGGAYYGYTF. DNA for the CDR3: TGTGCCACCAGTGACTTTCCCGGGACAGGGGGCGCGTACTATGGCTACACCTTC.

The count of this clonotype is one. J is TRBJ1-2 and V is TRBV11-3; D is unresolved. The CDR3 consists of 14 residues. Trimming stripped 5 bases from V and 8 bases from J, with 18 bases between. Germline CDR1 SGHNT, CDR2 YENEEA. The CDR3 DNA is TGTGCCAGCAGCGGTTCGGCGGTTTCTCGGGGCTACACCTTC. Translating gives CASSGSAVSRGYTF.

This rearrangement joins TRBV6-1 to TRBJ1-1, with D uncertain. Germline V CDR1 and CDR2: MNHNS, SASEGT. V lost 6 bases and J 4 bases, leaving 9 bases between the germline ends. CDR3 length: 12 residues. CDR3 coding DNA: TGTGCCAGCAGCGATCAAACCACTGAAGCTTTCTTT. It yields the protein CASSDQTTEAFF.

There are a few counts of this clonotype. The genes are TRBV11-3 and TRBJ1-2; 7 positions match TRBD1. The trim removed 5 bases at V and 5 bases at J, leaving 5 bases unmatched. The germline V gene has CDR1 SGHNT and CDR2 YENEEA. The CDR3 totals 13 residues. The CDR3 coding sequence is TGTGCCAGCAGCCAGGGACAGTTTTATGGCTACACCTTC. This codes for CASSQGQFYGYTF. The full variable domain, completed using reference TRBV11-3 and TRBJ1-2, is EAGVVQSPRYKIIEKKQPVAFWCNPISGHNTLYWYLQNLGQGPELLIRYENEEAVDDSQLPKDRFSAERLKGVDSTLKIQPAELGDSAVYLCASSQGQFYGYTFGSGTRLTVV.

The V call is TRBV7-3, the J call TRBJ1-6, with TRBD1 matching over 7 bases. Trimming cost V 5 bases and J 9 bases; bases outside gene matches: 7. CDR1 SGHTA and CDR2 FQGTGA come from the germline V gene. The CDR3 has 14 residues. Here the CDR3 DNA reads TGTGCCAGCAGCCTCGGGACAGTGGCTTCACCCCTCCACTTT. Residues: CASSLGTVASPLHF.

This clonotype showed up just a few times. The CDR3 region has the DNA TGCGCCAGCAGTGAGTCGTCTGGAGGTAATTCACCCCTCCACTTT. Its translation is CASSESSGGNSPLHF. The rearrangement links TRBV10-1 to TRBJ1-6; D unresolved. The CDR3 runs 15 residues. The V gene lost 0 bases and the J gene lost 6 bases, with 9 bases spanning the gap. Per the germline V gene, CDR1 is WNHNN and CDR2 is SYGVQD (reference sequence).

The chain combines TRBV27 with TRBJ2-7, with 7 nucleotides matching TRBD2. The CDR3 length is 16 residues. Germline loops: CDR1 MNHEY, CDR2 SMNVEV (reference sequence). V was clipped by 6 bases and J by 0 bases; unmatched bases: 11. CDR3 sequence: CASSRGGAKSSYEQYF. The CDR3 bases are TGTGCCAGCAGCCGGGGAGGGGCCAAAAGCTCCTACGAGCAGTACTTC.

J is TRBJ1-2 and V is TRBV5-4, with TRBD1 identical over 8 bases. Germline-derived CDR1 and CDR2 are SGHNT and YYREEE (reference sequence). This CDR3 is 21 amino acids long. After removal of 1 base from V and 2 bases from J, the junction contained 22 bases not matched to a gene. The CDR3 here is CASSLFRDRNLQGKKNYGYTF. DNA of the CDR3: TGTGCCAGCAGCTTGTTCCGGGACAGGAACCTCCAAGGAAAGAAGAACTATGGCTACACCTTC.

This rearrangement joins TRBV3-1 to TRBJ1-3; D might be TRBD1 (5 bases). This CDR3 is 16 amino acids long. The V end lost 4 bases, the J end lost 5 bases, and 18 bases lay between the germline ends. Per the germline V gene, CDR1 is LGHDT and CDR2 is YNNKEL (reference sequence). The CDR3 nucleotides are TGTGCCAGCAGCCCTACATCCCAGGGTCAAAGAAACACCATATATTTT. The encoded protein is CASSPTSQGQRNTIYF.